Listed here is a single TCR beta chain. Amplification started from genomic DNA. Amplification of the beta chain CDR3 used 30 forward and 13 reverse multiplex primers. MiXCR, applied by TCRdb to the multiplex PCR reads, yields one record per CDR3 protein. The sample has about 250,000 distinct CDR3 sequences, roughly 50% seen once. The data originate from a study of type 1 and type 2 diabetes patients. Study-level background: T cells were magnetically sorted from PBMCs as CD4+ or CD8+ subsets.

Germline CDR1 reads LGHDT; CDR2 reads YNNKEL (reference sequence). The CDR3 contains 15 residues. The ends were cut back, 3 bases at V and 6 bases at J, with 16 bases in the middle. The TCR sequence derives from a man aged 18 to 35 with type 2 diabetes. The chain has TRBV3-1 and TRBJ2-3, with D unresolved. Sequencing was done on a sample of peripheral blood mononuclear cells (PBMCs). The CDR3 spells CASSQVGPAADTQYF. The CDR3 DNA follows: TGTGCCAGCAGCCAGGTCGGACCTGCAGCGGATACGCAGTATTTT.